The present T cell receptor (beta chain) was sequenced within a study of T cells in tuberculosis. Clones were sequenced by immunoSEQ multiplex PCR, and TCRdb holds only the in-frame ones, with some missing. The table has tens of thousands of clones, roughly 92% seen once. In germline, CDR1 is SGHVS, CDR2 FNYEAQ. CDR3 length equals 15 residues. Study results and caveats: Shorter CDR3-alpha in active tuberculosis partly drove smaller distances.

A remark on this clone: Its antigen remains unidentified. One junction end disagrees with the germline gene, perhaps due to a read error.

Sequencing was carried out using PBMCs. V and J are TRBV7-6 and TRBJ2-7; TRBD1 matches at 10 bases. The source is a donor aged 10-29 years with latent tuberculosis or without tuberculosis infection. Some clones in this sample may be carry-over from other donors' samples. CDR3 DNA sequence: TGTGCCAGCAGTTTAGACAGGGGGCTAACCTACGAGCAGTACTTC. Its protein is CASSLDRGLTYEQYF. Full variable domain (remainder filled in from reference TRBV7-6 and TRBJ2-7): GAGVSQSPRYKVTKRGQDVALRCDPISGHVSLYWYRQALGQGPEFLTYFNYEAQQDKSGLPNDRFSAERPEGSISTLTIQRTEQRDSAMYRCASSLDRGLTYEQYFGPGTRLTVT.